This T cell receptor beta chain was profiled in a study of blood T cell repertoires in COVID-19. Turning to the study itself: COVID-19 samples, acute and convalescent, were from the United States, Italy and Spain. Nucleic acid was either cDNA or gDNA, and it came from T cells, B-cell-depleted T cells, or PBMCs.

Under the authors' procedure: Using reference gene primer amplification, nucleated cell counts were estimated. The repertoire was sequenced with immunoSEQ multiplex PCR; TCRdb's copy has only in-frame clones and lacks some. The V and J calls and clone size are taken from that table; D and trimming were inferred from the DNA. The data show about 110,000 clones, around nine tenths seen once. CDR3 length: 15 amino acids. The germline gives CDR1 SGHKS, CDR2 YYEKEE (reference sequence). The ends lost 4 bases at V and 5 bases at J; junction bases unmatched: 5. This clone was found a few times. This TCR derives from a woman in her forties or fifties with acute or convalescent COVID-19. Sequencing was carried out using peripheral blood. V is TRBV5-5 and J is TRBJ2-1; TRBD1 aligns across 11 bases. This CDR3 is CASSGGQGVDNEQFF. CDR3 sequence (DNA): TGTGCCAGCAGCGGGGGACAGGGGGTTGACAATGAGCAGTTCTTC.